Ten or more counts support the clone carrying this T cell receptor (beta chain). The antigen remains undetermined. It was unfractionated whole blood from which total RNA was extracted. The record originates from a study of human T cells and chemical hapten exposure. Points from the study as a whole: With regard to DPC sensitization, TCRs above 1 in 1000 frequency did not change.

The trim removed 0 bases at V and 6 bases at J, leaving 6 bases unmatched. Germline lookup yields CDR1 DFQATT and CDR2 SNEGSKA (reference sequence). This CDR3 contains 15 residues. Original processing methods: The number of TCRs in each sample had a median of around 96,000 and spanned about 23,224 to 690,600. TCRdb recomputed calls from the 5' RACE reads with MiXCR, one row per CDR3 protein. The V and J calls shown here were made by TCRdb, not taken from the authors' results. This table holds around 82,000 distinct CDR3 sequences, roughly 7.7% found once. This sequence joins TRBV20-1 and TRBJ2-3; 10 bases match TRBD2. The clonotype comes from a male donor in good health. The CDR3 sequence: CSARDQLAGIDTQYF. The CDR3 DNA reads as TGCAGTGCTAGAGATCAACTAGCGGGGATTGATACGCAGTATTTT.